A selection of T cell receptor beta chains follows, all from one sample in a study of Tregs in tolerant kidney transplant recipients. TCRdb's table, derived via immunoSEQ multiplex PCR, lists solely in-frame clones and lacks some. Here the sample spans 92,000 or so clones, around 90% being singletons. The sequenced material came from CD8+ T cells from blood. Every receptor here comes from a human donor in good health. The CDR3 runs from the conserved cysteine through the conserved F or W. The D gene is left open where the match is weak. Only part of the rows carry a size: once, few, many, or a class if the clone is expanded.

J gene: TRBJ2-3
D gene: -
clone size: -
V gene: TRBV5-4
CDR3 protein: CASSLDGGPNTDTQYF
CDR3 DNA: TGTGCCAGCAGCTTGGACGGGGGACCGAACACAGATACGCAGTATTTT

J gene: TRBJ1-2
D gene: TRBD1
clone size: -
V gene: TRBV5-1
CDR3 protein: CASSLLIPGQGATNYGYTF
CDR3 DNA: TGCGCCAGCAGCTTACTTATACCGGGACAGGGGGCGACTAACTATGGCTACACCTTC

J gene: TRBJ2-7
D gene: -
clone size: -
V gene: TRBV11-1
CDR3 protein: CASSYGQSYEQYF
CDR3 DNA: TGTGCCAGCAGCTATGGACAGTCCTACGAGCAGTACTTC

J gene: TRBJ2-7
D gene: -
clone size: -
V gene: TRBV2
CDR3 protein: CASSEHTTYEQYF
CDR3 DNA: TGTGCCAGCAGTGAACACACCACCTACGAGCAGTACTTC

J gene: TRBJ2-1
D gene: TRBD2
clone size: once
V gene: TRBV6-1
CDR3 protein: CASTYTSGSHNEQFF
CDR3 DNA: TGTGCCAGCACCTACACTAGCGGTTCTCACAATGAGCAGTTCTTC

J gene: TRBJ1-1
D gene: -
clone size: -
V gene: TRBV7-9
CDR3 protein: CASSLERLTEAFF
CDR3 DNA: TGTGCCAGCAGCTTAGAAAGGCTCACTGAAGCTTTCTTT

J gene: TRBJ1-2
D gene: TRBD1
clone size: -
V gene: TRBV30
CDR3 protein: CAWSDQGAYYGYTF
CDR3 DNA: TGTGCCTGGAGTGACCAGGGGGCATATTATGGCTACACCTTC

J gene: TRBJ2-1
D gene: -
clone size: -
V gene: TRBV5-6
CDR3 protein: CASSLGAGRSEQFF
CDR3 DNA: TGTGCCAGCAGCTTGGGTGCGGGGCGGAGTGAGCAGTTCTTC

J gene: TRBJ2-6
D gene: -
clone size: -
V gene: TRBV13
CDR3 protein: CASTKRSSGANVLTF
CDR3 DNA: TGTGCCAGCACCAAGAGGAGCTCTGGGGCCAACGTCCTGACTTTC

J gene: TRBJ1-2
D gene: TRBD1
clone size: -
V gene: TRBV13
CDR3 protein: CASSSGQVQGYTF
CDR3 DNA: TGTGCCAGCAGCTCTGGACAGGTCCAGGGCTACACCTTC

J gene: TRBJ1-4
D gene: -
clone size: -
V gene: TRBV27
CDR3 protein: CASSLGGAGEKLFF
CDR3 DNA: TGTGCCAGCTCCTTAGGAGGGGCGGGGGAAAAACTGTTTTTT

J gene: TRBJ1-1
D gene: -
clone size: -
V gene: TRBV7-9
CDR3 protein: CASSPGGGTEAFF
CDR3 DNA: TGTGCCAGCAGCCCTGGGGGGGGCACTGAAGCTTTCTTT

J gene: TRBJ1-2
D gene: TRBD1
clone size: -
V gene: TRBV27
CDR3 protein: CASSLSPGGYGYTF
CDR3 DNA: TGTGCCAGCAGTTTATCCCCAGGGGGCTATGGCTACACCTTC

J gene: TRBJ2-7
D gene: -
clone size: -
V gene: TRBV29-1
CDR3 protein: CSVGTVGYEQYF
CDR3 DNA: TGCAGCGTTGGGACGGTAGGGTACGAGCAGTACTTC

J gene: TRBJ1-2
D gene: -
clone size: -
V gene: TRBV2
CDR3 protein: CASSEPLRGYSGGASYGYTF
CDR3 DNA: TGTGCCAGCAGTGAACCCTTAAGGGGGTATTCGGGGGGCGCGAGCTATGGCTACACCTTC

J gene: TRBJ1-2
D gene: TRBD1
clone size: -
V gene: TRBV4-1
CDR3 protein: CASSQDRVQGAVYGYTF
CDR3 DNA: TGCGCCAGCAGCCAAGATCGGGTACAGGGGGCTGTCTATGGCTACACCTTC

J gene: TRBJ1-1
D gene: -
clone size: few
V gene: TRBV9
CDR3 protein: CASGRANTEAFF
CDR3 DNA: TGTGCCAGCGGCAGGGCGAACACTGAAGCTTTCTTT

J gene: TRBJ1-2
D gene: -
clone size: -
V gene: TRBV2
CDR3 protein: CASTTPNYGYTF
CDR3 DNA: TGTGCCAGCACGACACCTAACTATGGCTACACCTTC

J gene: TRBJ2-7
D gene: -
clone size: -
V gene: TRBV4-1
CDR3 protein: CASSQDPAGSSYEQYF
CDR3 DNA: TGCGCCAGCAGCCAAGATCCGGCGGGTAGCTCCTACGAGCAGTACTTC

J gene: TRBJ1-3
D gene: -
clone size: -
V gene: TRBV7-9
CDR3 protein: CASSTGQIRHTIYF
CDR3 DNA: TGTGCCAGCAGCACCGGACAGATTCGGCACACCATATATTTT

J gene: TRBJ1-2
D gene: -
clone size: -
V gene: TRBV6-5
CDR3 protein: CASRTRNTVPYGYTF
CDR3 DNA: TGTGCCAGCCGTACCCGAAACACGGTACCCTATGGCTACACCTTC

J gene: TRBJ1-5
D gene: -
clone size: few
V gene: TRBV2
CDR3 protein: CASSSEGTNQPQHF
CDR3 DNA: TGTGCCAGCAGCAGCGAAGGGACCAATCAGCCCCAGCATTTT

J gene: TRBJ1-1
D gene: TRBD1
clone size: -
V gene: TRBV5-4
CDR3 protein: CASSDTGETEAFF
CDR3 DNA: TGTGCCAGCAGCGACACAGGGGAAACAGAAGCTTTCTTT

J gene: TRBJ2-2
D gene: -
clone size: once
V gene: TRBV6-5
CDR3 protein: CASSYAQKGTGELFF
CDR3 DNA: TGTGCCAGCAGTTACGCGCAGAAAGGAACCGGGGAGCTGTTTTTT

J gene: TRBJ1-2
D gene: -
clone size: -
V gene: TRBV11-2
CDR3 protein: CASSLDDYGYTF
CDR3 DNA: TGTGCCAGCAGCTTAGATGATTATGGCTACACCTTC

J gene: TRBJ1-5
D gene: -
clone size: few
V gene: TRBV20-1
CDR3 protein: CSAREGRPQHF
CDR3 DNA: TGCAGTGCTAGAGAAGGGAGGCCCCAGCATTTT

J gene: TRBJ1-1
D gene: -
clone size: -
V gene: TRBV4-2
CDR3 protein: CASSLTVDTEAFF
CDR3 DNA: TGTGCCAGCAGCCTAACCGTGGACACCGAAGCTTTCTTT

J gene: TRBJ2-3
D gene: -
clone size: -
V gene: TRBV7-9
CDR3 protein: CASETDTQYF
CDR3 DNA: TGTGCCAGCGAGACAGATACGCAGTATTTT